The source of this TCR beta chain is a study of T-cell reconstitution after alpha-beta-depleted transplantation in children. Germline loops: CDR1 SEHNR, CDR2 FQNEAQ (reference sequence). This CDR3 region has 15 residues. Trimming cost V 5 bases and J 3 bases, with 15 bases left between them. Researchers prepared the TCRbeta library using unique molecular identifiers, the study reports. TCRdb passed the PCR reads through MiXCR, listing each CDR3 protein once. The sample carries roughly 570,000 distinct CDR3 sequences, 27% recorded once. Sequences were derived from PBMCs, sampled before TCRalphabeta/CD19-depleted stem cell transplant. This chain connects TRBV7-9 to TRBJ2-3; TRBD1 might be the D (7 bases). The source is a boy younger than two with Wiskott-Aldrich syndrome, due to receive a stem cell transplant. In nucleotides, the CDR3 is TGTGCCAGCAGCGATCGACAGGGAGGTACAGATACGCAGTATTTT. Translated, it gives CASSDRQGGTDTQYF.